Following are 24 T cell receptor beta chains from one sample sequenced in a study of T-cell memory formation after mild COVID-19. Using its own MiXCR run on the 5' RACE reads, TCRdb lists one record per CDR3 protein. Of around 250,000 distinct CDR3 sequences listed, 8% to 9.5% are singletons. Input material: PBMCs or a T cell subset sorted from them (not recorded which). The receptors shown here come from a man younger than 30 who had mild COVID-19 (a few samples of this study predate the infection). Cell type and time point are not known.

This clonotype came up a few times. The chain recombines TRBV4-1 with TRBJ1-6; D unclear. V was shortened by 4 bases and J by 7 bases, with 17 bases between the two germline ends. CDR3 length: 16 amino acids. Germline CDR1 is MGHRA and CDR2 is YSYEKL. In DNA, the CDR3 is TGCGCCAGCAGCCCTAGAGCCCTAGACCGAAATTCACCCCTCCACTTT. This sequence encodes CASSPRALDRNSPLHF.

The chain has TRBV5-6 and TRBJ1-4, with D possibly TRBD1 on 6 matching bases. Per germline, CDR1 SGHDT and CDR2 YYEEEE. V lost 1 base, J lost 5 bases, and 15 bases lay in between. CDR3 length equals 16 residues. CDR3 bases: TGTGCCAGCAGCTTGCGAACCGGGGGCGGGAATGAAAAACTGTTTTTT. This sequence encodes CASSLRTGGGNEKLFF.

This clonotype was detected ten times or more. This chain joins TRBV7-2 and TRBJ1-6; no firm D call. Trimming pared 3 bases from V and 8 bases from J, leaving 8 bases between. This CDR3 has 13 residues. From germline, CDR1 is SGHTA and CDR2 FQGNSA. CDR3 residues: CASSLVGYSPLHF. CDR3 in DNA: TGTGCCAGCAGCTTGGTGGGCTATTCACCCCTCCACTTT.

The genes are TRBV20-1 and TRBJ1-2; maybe TRBD1 (5 bases). The length of the CDR3 is 13 residues. Trimming cost V 3 bases and J 2 bases, with 10 bases left between them. The germline V gene encodes CDR1 DFQATT and CDR2 SNEGSKA (reference sequence). CDR3 in amino acids: CSARWAGNYGYTF. The CDR3 region has the DNA TGCAGTGCTAGGTGGGCAGGGAACTATGGCTACACCTTC.

This clonotype was recorded a few times. The rearrangement uses TRBV7-2 and TRBJ2-1, with TRBD1 matching over 7 bases. Germline V CDR1 and CDR2: SGHTA, FQGNSA. V gave up 1 base and J gave up 4 bases; unmatched junction bases: 4. The CDR3 extends over 15 amino acids. The CDR3 DNA follows: TGTGCCAGCAGCTTAGGTCTGGGACAGTACAATGAGCAGTTCTTC. Amino acids: CASSLGLGQYNEQFF.

This clonotype was detected only a few times. This chain links TRBV7-2 with TRBJ1-2; perhaps TRBD1 as D (5 bases). Trimming took 1 base from V and 7 from J, leaving 10 bases between them. The CDR3 contains 13 residues. Germline V CDR1 and CDR2: SGHTA, FQGNSA. Here the CDR3 reads CASSLGGASGYTF. In DNA form, the CDR3 reads TGTGCCAGCAGCTTAGGAGGGGCTAGTGGCTACACCTTC. The variable domain in full, completed from reference TRBV7-2 and TRBJ1-2, reads GAGVSQSPSNKVTEKGKDVELRCDPISGHTALYWYRQSLGQGLEFLIYFQGNSAPDKSGLPSDRFSAERTGGSVSTLTIQRTQQEDSAVYLCASSLGGASGYTFGSGTRLTVV.

Ten or more counts support this clonotype. V and J are TRBV14 and TRBJ2-5; TRBD2 is a possible D gene (6 bases). Germline CDR1 SGHDN, CDR2 FVKESK. CDR3 length equals 16 residues. V gave up 3 bases and J gave up 3 bases, with 17 bases separating them. This CDR3 reads CASSQLTGLGEETQYF. The CDR3, as DNA: TGTGCCAGCAGCCAGCTAACGGGACTCGGCGAAGAGACCCAGTACTTC.

The chain links TRBV20-1 to TRBJ2-3; no firm D call. The CDR3 totals 11 residues. V gave up 4 bases and J gave up 9 bases, with 11 bases separating them. CDR1 DFQATT and CDR2 SNEGSKA come from the germline V gene (reference sequence). CDR3 coding DNA: TGCAGTGCTAAGCCTGCTGGGACGCAGTATTTT. Protein sequence: CSAKPAGTQYF.

This chain links TRBV4-3 with TRBJ2-2, with a possible D match to TRBD2 (5 bases). V lost 1 base, J lost 9 bases, and 18 bases lay in between. The CDR3 runs 16 residues. Looked up from germline, CDR1 is LGHNA and CDR2 is YSLEER. Written as DNA, the CDR3 is TGCGCCAGCAGCCAAGTTGGGCGGGCCAAGGGCCGGGAGCTGTTTTTT. Residues: CASSQVGRAKGRELFF.

On this clonotype: One end of the junction fails to match germline, which may point to a read error. V gene TRBV6-1 combines with J gene TRBJ1-4; D not resolved. Germline CDR1 reads MNHNS; CDR2 reads SASEGT. The CDR3 runs 16 residues. The CDR3 region is CASQAGKGGLMENLFF. DNA for the CDR3: TGTGCCTCCCAGGCCGGGAAGGGTGGCTTAATGGAAAACCTGTTTTTT.

This chain uses TRBV27 with TRBJ2-2; D is perhaps TRBD2 (7 bases). This CDR3 has 14 residues. V was cut by 4 bases and J by 6 bases, with 12 bases left in between. Germline CDR1 reads MNHEY; CDR2 reads SMNVEV (reference sequence). CDR3 sequence reads: CASSWGGAAGELFF. The CDR3 DNA follows: TGTGCCAGCAGTTGGGGGGGGGCCGCCGGGGAGCTGTTTTTT.

This clonotype was counted only a few times. The junction departs from the called germline gene at one end, perhaps through a read error. This sequence joins TRBV18 and TRBJ2-1; D is perhaps TRBD1 or TRBD2 (5 bases each). Germline loops: CDR1 KGHSH, CDR2 LQKENI. CDR3 size: 11 residues. This CDR3 is CASSPPGNRWF. CDR3 DNA sequence: TGTGCCAGCTCACCACCCGGGAACAGGTGGTTC.

This clonotype was detected only a few times. The CDR3 is CATSDLGSLAANTGELFF. DNA for the CDR3: TGTGCCACCAGTGATTTGGGATCACTAGCGGCGAACACCGGGGAGCTGTTTTTT. V gene TRBV24-1 combines with J gene TRBJ2-2; 8 bases are a match to TRBD2. CDR1 KGHDR and CDR2 SFDVKD come from the germline V gene. The trim removed 0 bases at V and 0 bases at J, leaving 5 bases unmatched. CDR3 length equals 18 residues.

The chain uses TRBV20-1 and TRBJ2-7, with TRBD1 as a possible D gene (5 bases). This CDR3 region has 14 residues. Germline V gene lookup returns CDR1 DFQATT and CDR2 SNEGSKA (reference sequence). V was cut by 1 base and J by 1 base, with 11 bases left in between. The CDR3 sequence: CSARGQTNSYEQYV. In nucleotides, the CDR3 is TGCAGTGCTAGAGGACAGACAAATTCCTACGAGCAGTACGTC.

This clonotype was counted between two and nine times. The chain employs TRBV6-2 or TRBV6-3 and TRBJ2-1; 7 bases line up with TRBD1. With 1 base clipped from V and 7 bases from J, the junction kept 1 base outside the gene matches. CDR3 size: 13 residues. Germline lookup yields CDR1 MNHEY and CDR2 SVGEGT. This CDR3 is CASSYYRGNEQFF. In DNA form, the CDR3 reads TGTGCCAGCAGTTACTACAGGGGAAATGAGCAGTTCTTC.

The sample holds many counts of this clonotype. J is TRBJ2-1 and V is TRBV5-1, with 14 bases that match TRBD2. In germline, CDR1 is SGHRS, CDR2 YFSETQ. The CDR3 length is 15 residues. The V and J ends lost 4 bases and 5 bases, in that order; junction bases with no gene match: 2. The CDR3 here is CASSAGLAGDNEQFF. The CDR3 bases are TGCGCCAGCAGCGCGGGACTAGCGGGAGACAATGAGCAGTTCTTC. Full variable domain (remainder filled in from reference TRBV5-1 and TRBJ2-1): KAGVTQTPRYLIKTRGQQVTLSCSPISGHRSVSWYQQTPGQGLQFLFEYFSETQRNKGNFPGRFSGRQFSNSRSEMNVSTLELGDSALYLCASSAGLAGDNEQFFGPGTRLTVL.

The chain combines TRBV7-3 with TRBJ1-1; 7 bases fit TRBD1. V lost 4 bases, J lost 5 bases, and 10 bases stayed unmatched. The germline gives CDR1 SGHTA, CDR2 FQGTGA. CDR3 length: 15 amino acids. CDR3 residues: CASSSSPGGRTEAFF. The DNA of the CDR3 is TGTGCCAGCAGCTCGTCCCCAGGGGGGCGGACTGAAGCTTTCTTT.

This clonotype has just a few counts. The chain recombines TRBV7-2 with TRBJ2-7; D is undetermined. V lost 5 bases to trimming and J lost 6 bases, with 14 bases between them. The germline V gene encodes CDR1 SGHTA and CDR2 FQGNSA. The CDR3 spans 13 residues. DNA for the CDR3: TGTGCCAGCAGCCCCAGTAGCCGCCGCGAGCAGTACTTC. It translates to CASSPSSRREQYF.

This clonotype has just a few counts. The chain joins TRBV7-2 to TRBJ2-7; D is unresolved. The germline V gene encodes CDR1 SGHTA and CDR2 FQGNSA. The CDR3 contains 15 residues. V was pared by 6 bases and J by 0 bases, with 15 bases between. Written as DNA, the CDR3 is TGTGCCAGCAGAAACGGTCTAGAGCCCTCCTACGAGCAGTACTTC. Translated, it gives CASRNGLEPSYEQYF.

The chain links TRBV20-1 to TRBJ1-2; TRBD1 aligns across 7 bases. This CDR3 has 14 amino acids. Germline V gene data show CDR1 as DFQATT and CDR2 as SNEGSKA (reference sequence). V lost 2 bases and J lost 5; bases outside the gene matches: 8. The chain's CDR3 is CSARRRGRVYGYTF. CDR3 coding DNA: TGCAGTGCTAGAAGGAGGGGGCGGGTTTATGGCTACACCTTC.

The chain recombines TRBV7-6 with TRBJ2-5; perhaps TRBD2 as D (6 bases). The V gene's germline CDR1 is SGHVS and CDR2 FNYEAQ. The CDR3 has 14 residues. With 6 bases removed from V and 5 bases from J, the gap between germline ends came to 16 bases. The CDR3 DNA reads as TGTGCCAGCAGACTAACCGGGACTTGGGAGACCCAGTACTTC. Its translation: CASRLTGTWETQYF.

The V gene is TRBV5-1, the J gene TRBJ2-2; possibly TRBD1 for D (5 bases). CDR3 length: 15 amino acids. V lost 1 base and J 6 bases, leaving 13 bases between the germline ends. Germline V CDR1 and CDR2: SGHRS, YFSETQ. CDR3 loop: CASSLSPGKAGELFF. The DNA of the CDR3 is TGCGCCAGCAGCTTGAGTCCAGGGAAGGCCGGGGAGCTGTTTTTT.

V gene TRBV27 combines with J gene TRBJ2-5, with 10 bases aligning to TRBD2. J lost 6 bases, V lost 2 bases, and 6 bases had no gene match. The CDR3 spans 15 residues. Germline lookup yields CDR1 MNHEY and CDR2 SMNVEV (reference sequence). The CDR3 DNA is TGTGCCAGCAGTTTAATAGCGGGGGGTAGTAAGACCCAGTACTTC. This codes for CASSLIAGGSKTQYF.

This clonotype has at least ten counts. The J gene is TRBJ1-1, the V gene TRBV12-3 or TRBV12-4; D may be TRBD1 (6 bases). V lost 1 base to trimming and J lost 10 bases, with 16 bases between them. The CDR3 has 14 residues. In nucleotides, the CDR3 is TGTGCCAGCAGTTTAGTGCGGGACACCCAAATAGCTTTCTTT. Amino acids: CASSLVRDTQIAFF.